These 14 T cell receptor beta chains share one sample of origin, sequenced in a study of T cells in Graves' hyperthyroidism and ophthalmopathy. Amplified TCR beta CDR3 regions derived from RNA transcripts. Using the HTBI primer set, a first-round RT-PCR was run on the TCR CDR3. TCRdb reprocessed the multiplex PCR reads with MiXCR, giving one entry per CDR3 protein. The sample lists about 280,000 distinct CDR3 sequences, approximately 26% occurring once. The sample comprised blood. The receptors were gathered from a man between 40 and 49 years old with Graves' hyperthyroidism that later progressed to Graves' ophthalmopathy.

This clonotype was observed at least ten times. This chain joins TRBV9 and TRBJ1-3; D is possibly TRBD1 (6 bases). The CDR3 extends over 16 amino acids. Germline V CDR1 and CDR2: SGDLS, YYNGEE. Trimming left V 0 bases short and J 1 base short, with 11 bases between. The CDR3 DNA sequence: TGTGCCAGCAGCGTAGAGGGGGGTGGATCTGGAAACACCATATATTTT. It translates to CASSVEGGGSGNTIYF.

This clonotype was counted only a few times. V is TRBV12-3 or TRBV12-4 and J is TRBJ1-2; D ambiguous. V lost 6 bases and J lost 2, with 10 bases in between. The CDR3 covers 13 residues. CDR3: CASREGANYGYTF. CDR3 in DNA: TGTGCCAGCAGGGAAGGTGCGAACTATGGCTACACCTTC.

This clonotype was seen a handful of times. CDR3 in DNA: TGTGCCACCAGCAGAGATTACCCTAGCGGCCGGTTAGCCAAAAACATTCAGTACTTC. This codes for CATSRDYPSGRLAKNIQYF. J is TRBJ2-4 and V is TRBV15, with 7 bases aligning to TRBD2. The V gene end was trimmed by 0 bases and the J gene end by 0 bases; junction bases not matched to a gene: 11. The CDR3 extends over 19 amino acids. The V gene's germline CDR1 is LNHNV and CDR2 YYDKDF (reference sequence).

This clonotype was found many times. The CDR3 nucleotides are TGTGCCTGGAGCGGACAGGGGGGAATGAACACTGAAGCTTTCTTT. Amino acid sequence: CAWSGQGGMNTEAFF. J is TRBJ1-1 and V is TRBV30, with 10 bases matching TRBD1. The ends lost 3 bases at V and 0 bases at J; junction bases unmatched: 4. The CDR3 spans 15 residues. CDR1 and CDR2 (germline): GTSNPN, SVGIG (reference sequence).

At least ten counts were recorded for this clonotype. The chain employs TRBV24-1 and TRBJ2-3, with 8 nucleotides matching TRBD1. After removal of 2 bases from V and 2 bases from J, the junction contained 2 bases not matched to a gene. From germline, CDR1 is KGHDR and CDR2 SFDVKD. The CDR3 is made up of 15 amino acids. CDR3 amino acids: CATSDSGQVTDTQYF. The CDR3 nucleotides are TGTGCCACCAGTGATTCGGGACAGGTCACAGATACGCAGTATTTT.

This clonotype has a count of ten or more. This chain uses TRBV5-1 with TRBJ1-2; D gene uncertain. The CDR3 has 14 amino acids. V was shortened by 4 bases and J by 3 bases, with 13 bases between the two germline ends. Looked up from germline, CDR1 is SGHRS and CDR2 is YFSETQ. The CDR3 bases are TGCGCCAGCAGCCCAAGACCAATATACTATGGCTACACCTTC. Protein sequence: CASSPRPIYYGYTF.

V is TRBV29-1 and J is TRBJ2-7, with 10 bases that match TRBD2. CDR1 is SQVTM, CDR2 ANQGSEA, per germline. The V gene end was trimmed by 7 bases and the J gene end by 4 bases; junction bases not matched to a gene: 13. This CDR3 has 15 residues. CDR3 amino acids: CSAPELAGTAYEQYF. CDR3 nucleotides: TGCAGCGCACCGGAACTAGCGGGAACGGCTTACGAGCAGTACTTC.

The chain is built from TRBV12-3 or TRBV12-4 and TRBJ1-1; D remains unclear. There are 13 residues in the CDR3. Trimming took 5 bases from V and 7 from J, leaving 14 bases between them. The CDR3 DNA reads as TGTGCCAGCAGTACCGCTTGGGCCGATGAAGCTTTCTTT. Translated: CASSTAWADEAFF.

A single count supports this clonotype. The chain links TRBV12-5 to TRBJ2-2; 9 bases line up with TRBD2. V shed 0 bases, J shed 7 bases, and the junction held 6 bases outside the gene matches. The CDR3 is 16 amino acids. CDR1 is LGHNT and CDR2 is FRNRAP in the germline V gene. CDR3 nucleotides: TGTGCTAGTGGTTTGGTACCTAGCGGGACTGACGGGGAGCTGTTTTTT. Its translation: CASGLVPSGTDGELFF.

This clonotype was picked up many times. V usage is TRBV12-3 or TRBV12-4 and J usage is TRBJ2-5, with a weak D call TRBD1 (6 bases). V was trimmed by 2 bases and J by 1 base, leaving 11 bases between them. This CDR3 contains 15 residues. Written as DNA, the CDR3 is TGTGCCAGCAGTTTACTGGGGGCTTTCCAAGAGACCCAGTACTTC. Its protein product is CASSLLGAFQETQYF.

This clonotype was recorded many times. The rearrangement links TRBV20-1 to TRBJ1-2; D possibly corresponds to TRBD1 (5 bases). Germline CDR1 is DFQATT and CDR2 is SNEGSKA (reference sequence). The germline V and J ends were trimmed by 2 bases and 5 bases, with 21 bases remaining between them. This CDR3 is 16 amino acids long. In DNA, the CDR3 is TGCAGTGCTAGATTCCCAGACGGGACGGGCATTTATGGCTACACCTTC. Protein product: CSARFPDGTGIYGYTF.

The sample holds many counts of this clonotype. The chain joins TRBV20-1 to TRBJ2-7; possible D gene TRBD1, 6 bases. CDR1 is DFQATT, CDR2 SNEGSKA, per germline (reference sequence). V was cut by 0 bases and J by 4 bases, with 16 bases left in between. This CDR3 region has 15 residues. The CDR3 here is CSARDLRQGNYEQYF. DNA of the CDR3: TGCAGTGCTAGAGACTTGAGGCAGGGGAATTACGAGCAGTACTTC.

This clonotype was detected ten times or more. The chain links TRBV29-1 to TRBJ1-1; 10 bases line up with TRBD1. CDR1 is SQVTM, CDR2 ANQGSEA, per germline. Trimming at V came to 6 bases and at J to 4 bases, leaving 5 bases not matched to a gene. This CDR3 is 13 amino acids long. CDR3: CSVGTGVVTEAFF. The CDR3 DNA is TGCAGCGTGGGGACAGGGGTTGTCACTGAAGCTTTCTTT. The full variable domain, in which reference TRBV29-1 and TRBJ1-1 provide the parts outside the CDR3, is SAVISQKPSRDICQRGTSLTIQCQVDSQVTMMFWYRQQPGQSLTLIATANQGSEATYESGFVIDKFPISRPNLTFSTLTVSNMSPEDSSIYLCSVGTGVVTEAFFGQGTRLTVV.

This clonotype was seen repeatedly, ten times or more. The CDR3 region is CASSFKSTYEQYF. In DNA, the CDR3 is TGTGCCAGCAGTTTTAAGTCTACCTACGAGCAGTACTTC. This sequence joins TRBV6-2 or TRBV6-3 and TRBJ2-7; D not resolved. The CDR3 totals 13 residues. Trimming cost V 4 bases and J 2 bases, with 9 bases left between them. Germline values: CDR1 MNHEY, CDR2 SVGEGT.